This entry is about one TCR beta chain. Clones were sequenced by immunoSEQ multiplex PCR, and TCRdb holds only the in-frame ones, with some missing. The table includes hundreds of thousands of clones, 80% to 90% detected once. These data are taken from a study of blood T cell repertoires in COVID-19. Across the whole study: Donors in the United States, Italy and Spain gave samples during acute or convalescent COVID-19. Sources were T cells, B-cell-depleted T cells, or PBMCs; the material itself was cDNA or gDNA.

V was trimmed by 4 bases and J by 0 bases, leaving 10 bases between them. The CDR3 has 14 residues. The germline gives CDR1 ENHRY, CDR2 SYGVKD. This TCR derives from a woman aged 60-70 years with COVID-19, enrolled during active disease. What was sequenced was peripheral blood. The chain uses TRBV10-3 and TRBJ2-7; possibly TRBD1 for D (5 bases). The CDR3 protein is CAISGQSSSYEQYF. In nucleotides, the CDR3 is TGTGCCATCAGTGGACAGTCTTCCTCCTACGAGCAGTACTTC.